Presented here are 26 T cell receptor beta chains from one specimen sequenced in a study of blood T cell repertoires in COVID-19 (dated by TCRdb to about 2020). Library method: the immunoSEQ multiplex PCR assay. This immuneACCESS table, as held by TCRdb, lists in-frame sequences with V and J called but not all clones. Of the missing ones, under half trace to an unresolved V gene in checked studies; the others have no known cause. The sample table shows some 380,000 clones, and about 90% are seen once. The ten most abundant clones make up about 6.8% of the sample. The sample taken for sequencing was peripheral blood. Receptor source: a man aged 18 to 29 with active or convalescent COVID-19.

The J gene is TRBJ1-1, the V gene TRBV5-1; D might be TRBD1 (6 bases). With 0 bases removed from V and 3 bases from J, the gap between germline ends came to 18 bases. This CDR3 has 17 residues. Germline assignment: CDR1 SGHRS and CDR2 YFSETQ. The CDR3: CASSLGPDSLTYTEAFF. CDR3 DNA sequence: TGCGCCAGCAGCTTGGGACCGGACAGCCTTACTTACACTGAAGCTTTCTTT. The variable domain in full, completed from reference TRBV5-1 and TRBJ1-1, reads KAGVTQTPRYLIKTRGQQVTLSCSPISGHRSVSWYQQTPGQGLQFLFEYFSETQRNKGNFPGRFSGRQFSNSRSEMNVSTLELGDSALYLCASSLGPDSLTYTEAFFGQGTRLTVV.

Written as DNA, the CDR3 is TGCGCCAGCAGCTTGGTCGGGGAGCGTGGCTACACCTTC. Amino acids: CASSLVGERGYTF. V gene TRBV5-1 combines with J gene TRBJ1-2, with no clear D. The V gene lost 0 bases and the J gene lost 7 bases, with 10 bases spanning the gap. The germline CDR1 and CDR2 sequences are SGHRS and YFSETQ. There are 13 residues in the CDR3.

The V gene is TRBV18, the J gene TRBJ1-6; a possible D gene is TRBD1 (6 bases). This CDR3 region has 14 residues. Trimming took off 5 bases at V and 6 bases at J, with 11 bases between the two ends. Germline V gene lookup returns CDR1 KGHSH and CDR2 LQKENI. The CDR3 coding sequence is TGTGCCAGCTCAAGACAGGAGTCTAATTCACCCCTCCACTTT. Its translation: CASSRQESNSPLHF.

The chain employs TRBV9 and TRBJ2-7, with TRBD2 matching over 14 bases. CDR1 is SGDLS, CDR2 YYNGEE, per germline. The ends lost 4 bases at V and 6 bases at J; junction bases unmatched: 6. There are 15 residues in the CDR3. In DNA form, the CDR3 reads TGTGCCAGCAGCAGACTAGCGGGAGGGTTGGGCGAGCAGTACTTC. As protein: CASSRLAGGLGEQYF.

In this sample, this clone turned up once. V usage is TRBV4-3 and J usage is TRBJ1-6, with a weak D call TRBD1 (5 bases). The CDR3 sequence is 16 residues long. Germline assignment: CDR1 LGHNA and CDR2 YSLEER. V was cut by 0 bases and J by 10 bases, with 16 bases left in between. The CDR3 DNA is TGCGCCAGCAGCCAAGATCGAAGCCAGGGTTTATCACCCCTCCACTTT. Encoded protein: CASSQDRSQGLSPLHF.

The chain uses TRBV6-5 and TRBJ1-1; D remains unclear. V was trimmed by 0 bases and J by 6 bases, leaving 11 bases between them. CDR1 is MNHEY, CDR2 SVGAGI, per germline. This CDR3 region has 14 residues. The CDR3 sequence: CASSYSDGMAEAFF. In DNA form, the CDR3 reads TGTGCCAGCAGTTACTCGGACGGGATGGCTGAAGCTTTCTTT.

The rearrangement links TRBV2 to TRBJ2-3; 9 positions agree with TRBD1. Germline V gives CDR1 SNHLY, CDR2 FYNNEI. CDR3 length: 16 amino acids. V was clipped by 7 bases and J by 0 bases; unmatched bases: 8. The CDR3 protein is CASNLQGALSTDTQYF. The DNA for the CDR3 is TGTGCCAGCAACTTACAGGGGGCTCTGAGCACAGATACGCAGTATTTT.

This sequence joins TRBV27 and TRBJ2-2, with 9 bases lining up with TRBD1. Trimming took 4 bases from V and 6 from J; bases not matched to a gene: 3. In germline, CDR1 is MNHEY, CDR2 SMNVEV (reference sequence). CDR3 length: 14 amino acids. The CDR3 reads CASSYGQGSGELFF. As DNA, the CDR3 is TGTGCCAGCAGTTACGGACAGGGGTCCGGGGAGCTGTTTTTT.

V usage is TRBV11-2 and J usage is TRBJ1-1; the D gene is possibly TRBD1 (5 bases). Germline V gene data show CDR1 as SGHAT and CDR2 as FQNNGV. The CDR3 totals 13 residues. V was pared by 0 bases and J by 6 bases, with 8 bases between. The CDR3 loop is CASSLERGAEAFF. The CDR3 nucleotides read TGTGCCAGCAGCTTAGAGCGGGGGGCTGAAGCTTTCTTT. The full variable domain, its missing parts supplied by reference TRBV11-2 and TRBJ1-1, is EAGVAQSPRYKIIEKRQSVAFWCNPISGHATLYWYQQILGQGPKLLIQFQNNGVVDDSQLPKDRFSAERLKGVDSTLKIQPAKLEDSAVYLCASSLERGAEAFFGQGTRLTVV.

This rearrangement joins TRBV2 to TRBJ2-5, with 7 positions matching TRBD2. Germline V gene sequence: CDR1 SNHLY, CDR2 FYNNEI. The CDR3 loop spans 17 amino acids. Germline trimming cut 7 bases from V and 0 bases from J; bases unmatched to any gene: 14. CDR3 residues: CASTDGLAVLYQETQYF. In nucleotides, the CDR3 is TGTGCCAGCACCGACGGGCTAGCGGTATTATACCAAGAGACCCAGTACTTC.

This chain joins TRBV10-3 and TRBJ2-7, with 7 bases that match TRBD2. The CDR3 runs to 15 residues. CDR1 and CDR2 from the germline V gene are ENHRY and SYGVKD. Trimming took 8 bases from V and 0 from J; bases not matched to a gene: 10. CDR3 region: CAIGEGLLPSYEQYF. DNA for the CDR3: TGTGCCATCGGGGAGGGGCTCTTACCCTCCTACGAGCAGTACTTC.

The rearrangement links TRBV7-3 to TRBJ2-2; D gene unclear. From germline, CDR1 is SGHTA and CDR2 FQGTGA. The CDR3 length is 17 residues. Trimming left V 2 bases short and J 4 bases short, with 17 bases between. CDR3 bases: TGTGCCAGCAGCTTATCTCCGGTCACCTCTTCCACCGGGGAGCTGTTTTTT. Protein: CASSLSPVTSSTGELFF. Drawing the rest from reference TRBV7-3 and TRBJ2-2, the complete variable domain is GAGVSQTPSNKVTEKGKYVELRCDPISGHTALYWYRQSLGQGPEFLIYFQGTGAADDSGLPNDRFFAVRPEGSVSTLKIQRTERGDSAVYLCASSLSPVTSSTGELFFGEGSRLTVL.

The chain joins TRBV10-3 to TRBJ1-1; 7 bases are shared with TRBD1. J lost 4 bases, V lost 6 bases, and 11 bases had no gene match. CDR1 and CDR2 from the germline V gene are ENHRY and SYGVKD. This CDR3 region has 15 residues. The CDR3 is CAIRTTGQGRTEAFF. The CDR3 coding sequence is TGTGCCATCAGGACGACAGGGCAGGGTCGCACTGAAGCTTTCTTT.

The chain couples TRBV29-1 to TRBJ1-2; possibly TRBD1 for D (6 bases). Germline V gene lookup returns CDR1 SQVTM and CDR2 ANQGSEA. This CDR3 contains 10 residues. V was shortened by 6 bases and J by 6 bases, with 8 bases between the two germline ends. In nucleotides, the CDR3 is TGCAGCGTAGGACAGAATGGCTACACCTTC. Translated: CSVGQNGYTF.

CDR3 sequence reads: CASSIGTGAEQYF. The DNA of the CDR3 is TGTGCCAGCAGCATCGGGACAGGGGCCGAGCAGTACTTC. The genes are TRBV7-2 and TRBJ2-7; 10 bases fit TRBD1. Germline CDR1 reads SGHTA; CDR2 reads FQGNSA. Trimming took 5 bases from V and 6 from J; bases not matched to a gene: 4. The CDR3 runs to 13 residues.

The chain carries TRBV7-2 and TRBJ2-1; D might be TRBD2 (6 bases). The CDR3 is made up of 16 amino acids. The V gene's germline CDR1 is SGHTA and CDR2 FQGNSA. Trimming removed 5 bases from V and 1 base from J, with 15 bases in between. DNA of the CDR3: TGTGCCAGCAGCCCACCGGGGGTGAGTTCCTACAATGAGCAGTTCTTC. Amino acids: CASSPPGVSSYNEQFF.

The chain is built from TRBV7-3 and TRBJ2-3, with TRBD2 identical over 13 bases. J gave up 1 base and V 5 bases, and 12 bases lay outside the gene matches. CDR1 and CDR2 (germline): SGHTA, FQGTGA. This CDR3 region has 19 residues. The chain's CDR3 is CASSLRTSGGPRGTDTQYF. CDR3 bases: TGTGCCAGCAGCCTGCGGACTAGCGGGGGCCCCCGGGGCACAGATACGCAGTATTTT.

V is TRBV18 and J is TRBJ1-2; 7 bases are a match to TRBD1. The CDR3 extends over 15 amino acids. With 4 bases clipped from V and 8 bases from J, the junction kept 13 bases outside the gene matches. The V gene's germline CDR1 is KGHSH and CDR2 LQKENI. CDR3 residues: CASSQGTGALGGYTF. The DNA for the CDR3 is TGTGCCAGCTCACAGGGAACAGGGGCCCTAGGCGGCTACACCTTC.

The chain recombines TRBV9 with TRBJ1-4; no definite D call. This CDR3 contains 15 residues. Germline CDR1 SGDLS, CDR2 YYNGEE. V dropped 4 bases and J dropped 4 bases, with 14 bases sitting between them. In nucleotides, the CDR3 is TGTGCCAGCAGCCCTGCGGCAGAGAATAATGAAAAACTGTTTTTT. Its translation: CASSPAAENNEKLFF.

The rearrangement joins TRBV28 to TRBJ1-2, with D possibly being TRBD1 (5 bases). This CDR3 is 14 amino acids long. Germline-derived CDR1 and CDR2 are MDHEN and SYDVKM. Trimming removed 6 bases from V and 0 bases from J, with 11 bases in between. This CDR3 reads CASRLGHPNYGYTF. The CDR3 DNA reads TGTGCCAGCAGATTAGGACACCCTAACTATGGCTACACCTTC.

The CDR3 nucleotides read TGTGCCAGCAGTACTCCCGGGTCCCGGATCTACGAGCAGTACTTC. Translating it yields CASSTPGSRIYEQYF. The gene calls are TRBV11-1 and TRBJ2-7; D gene ambiguous. The CDR3 loop spans 15 amino acids. Germline assignment: CDR1 SGHAT and CDR2 FQDESV (reference sequence). V lost 6 bases and J lost 3, with 18 bases in between.

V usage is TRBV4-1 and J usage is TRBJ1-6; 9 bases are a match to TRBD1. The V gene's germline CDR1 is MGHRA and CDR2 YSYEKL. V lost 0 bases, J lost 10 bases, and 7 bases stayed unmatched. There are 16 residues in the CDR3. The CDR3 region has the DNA TGCGCCAGCAGCCAAGATAGGGACAGGGCCAGGTCACCCCTCCACTTT. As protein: CASSQDRDRARSPLHF.

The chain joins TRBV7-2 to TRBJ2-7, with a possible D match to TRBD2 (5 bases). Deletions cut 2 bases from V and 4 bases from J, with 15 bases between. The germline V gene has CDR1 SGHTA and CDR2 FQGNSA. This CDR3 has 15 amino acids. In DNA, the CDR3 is TGTGCCAGCAGCTTAACAGCGGAGGAGAGGTACGAGCAGTACTTC. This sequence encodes CASSLTAEERYEQYF.

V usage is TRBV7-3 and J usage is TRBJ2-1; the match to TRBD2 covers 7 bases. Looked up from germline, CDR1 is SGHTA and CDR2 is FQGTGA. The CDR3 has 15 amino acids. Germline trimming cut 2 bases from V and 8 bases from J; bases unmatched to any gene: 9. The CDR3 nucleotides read TGTGCCAGCAGCTTATCAGGCAGCGGGGCCCATGAGCAGTTCTTC. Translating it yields CASSLSGSGAHEQFF.

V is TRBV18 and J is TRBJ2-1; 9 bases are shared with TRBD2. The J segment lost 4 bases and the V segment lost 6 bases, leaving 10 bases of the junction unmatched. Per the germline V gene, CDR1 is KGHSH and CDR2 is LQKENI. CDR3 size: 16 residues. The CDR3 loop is CASSLNSGGLYNEQFF. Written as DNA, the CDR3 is TGTGCCAGCTCTCTGAATAGCGGGGGTTTATACAATGAGCAGTTCTTC.

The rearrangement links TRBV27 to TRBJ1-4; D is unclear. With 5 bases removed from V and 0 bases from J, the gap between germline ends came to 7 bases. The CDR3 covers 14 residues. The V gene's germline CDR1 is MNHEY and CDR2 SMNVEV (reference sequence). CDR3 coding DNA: TGTGCCAGCAGTCTAATTGCAACTAATGAAAAACTGTTTTTT. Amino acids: CASSLIATNEKLFF.